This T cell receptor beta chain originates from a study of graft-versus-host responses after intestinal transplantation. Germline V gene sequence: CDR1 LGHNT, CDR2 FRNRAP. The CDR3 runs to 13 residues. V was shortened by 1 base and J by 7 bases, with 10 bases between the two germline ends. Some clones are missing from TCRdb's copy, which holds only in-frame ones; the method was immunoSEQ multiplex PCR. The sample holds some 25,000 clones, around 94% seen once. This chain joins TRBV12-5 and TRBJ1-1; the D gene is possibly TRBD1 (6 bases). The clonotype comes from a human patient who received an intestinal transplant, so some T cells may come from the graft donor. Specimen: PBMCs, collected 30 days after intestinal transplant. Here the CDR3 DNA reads TGTGCTAGTGGTTTGGGAGGACAGCTTGAAGCTTTCTTT. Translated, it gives CASGLGGQLEAFF.